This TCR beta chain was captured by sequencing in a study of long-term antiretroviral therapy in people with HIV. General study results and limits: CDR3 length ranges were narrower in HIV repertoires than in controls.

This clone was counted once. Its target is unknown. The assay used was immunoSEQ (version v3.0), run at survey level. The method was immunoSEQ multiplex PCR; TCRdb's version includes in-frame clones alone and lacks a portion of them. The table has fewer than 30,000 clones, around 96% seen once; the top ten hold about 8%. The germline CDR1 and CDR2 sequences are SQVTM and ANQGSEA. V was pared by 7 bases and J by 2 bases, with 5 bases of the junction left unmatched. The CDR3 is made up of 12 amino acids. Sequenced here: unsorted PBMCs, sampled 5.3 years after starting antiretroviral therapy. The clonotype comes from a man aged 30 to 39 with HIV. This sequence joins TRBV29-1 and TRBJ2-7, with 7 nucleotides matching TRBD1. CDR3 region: CSGRDSAYEQYF. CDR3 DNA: TGCAGCGGCCGGGACAGCGCCTACGAGCAGTACTTC.